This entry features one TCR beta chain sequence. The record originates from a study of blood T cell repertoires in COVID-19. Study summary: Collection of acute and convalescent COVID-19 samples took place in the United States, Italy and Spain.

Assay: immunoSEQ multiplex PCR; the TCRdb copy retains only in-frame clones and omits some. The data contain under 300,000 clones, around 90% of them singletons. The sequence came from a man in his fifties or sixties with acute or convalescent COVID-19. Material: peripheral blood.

CDR3 loop: CASSPSTSGGPLEQFF. The CDR3 coding sequence is TGTGCCAGCAGCCCTTCGACTAGCGGGGGGCCCCTAGAGCAGTTCTTC. J is TRBJ2-1 and V is TRBV9; 13 bases align to TRBD2. The germline CDR1 and CDR2 sequences are SGDLS and YYNGEE. This CDR3 has 16 residues. V lost 4 bases to trimming and J lost 10 bases; unmatched junction nucleotides: 11.